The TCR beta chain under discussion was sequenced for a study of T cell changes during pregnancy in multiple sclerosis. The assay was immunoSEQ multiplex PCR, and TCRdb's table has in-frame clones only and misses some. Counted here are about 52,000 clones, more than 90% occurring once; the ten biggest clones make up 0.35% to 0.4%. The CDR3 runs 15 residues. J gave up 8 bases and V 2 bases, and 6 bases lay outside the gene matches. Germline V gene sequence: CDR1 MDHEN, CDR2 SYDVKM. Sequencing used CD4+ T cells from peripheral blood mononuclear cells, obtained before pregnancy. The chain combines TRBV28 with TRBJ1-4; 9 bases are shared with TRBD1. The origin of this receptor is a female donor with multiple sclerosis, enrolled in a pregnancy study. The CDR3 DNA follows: TGTGCCAGCAGTTTAGGGACAGGGAGGGGAGAAAAACTGTTTTTT. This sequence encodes CASSLGTGRGEKLFF.